This paragraph reports one T cell receptor (beta chain). What it binds is unknown. This sample was taken from a study of beta chain features in type 1 diabetes. Markers CD45RO/CCR7/CD25/CD127/CD95/CD27 served to sort CD4+ naive, central memory, regulatory and stem cell-like memory cells. Overall study results and limits: Moderate but significant shortening of TCRB CDR3s was recorded in all four CD4+ subsets from Type 1 diabetes patients.

Every isolated RNA sample was fully reverse transcribed, so sequencing captured expressed TCRB transcripts. There were 3.4 million or so reads on average in the naive, central memory and regulatory T cell samples. Sequencing used immunoSEQ multiplex PCR; TCRdb keeps in-frame clones, though not all of them. The sample has 300,000 to 400,000 clones; roughly 8.8% are singletons. Input material: central memory CD4+ T cells from blood. The sequence came from a man under 40 with type 1 diabetes.

CDR3 coding DNA: TGTGCCAGCAGCCAGGAGCGAAGAGATACGCAGTATTTT. This translates into CASSQERRDTQYF. V is TRBV5-6 and J is TRBJ2-3; D is unclear. Germline assignment: CDR1 SGHDT and CDR2 YYEEEE. This CDR3 is 13 amino acids long. V was pared by 4 bases and J by 5 bases, with 11 bases between.